The 32 T cell receptor beta chains given below trace back to one sample, sequenced in a study of CD8 T cells in Susac syndrome. Reverse transcription of about 0.5 to 1 ug RNA was performed with random hexamers. TCRdb recomputed calls from the immunoSEQ multiplex PCR reads with MiXCR, one row per CDR3 protein. The table records 150,000 to 200,000 distinct CDR3 sequences, approximately 95% of them present only once. Sequenced material: CD4+ T cells from PBMCs. The receptor source for this set is a human donor with multiple sclerosis.

The chain recombines TRBV12-3 or TRBV12-4 with TRBJ2-7; D is unclear. The CDR3 contains 14 residues. Trimming pared 4 bases from V and 0 bases from J, leaving 10 bases between. CDR3 DNA: TGTGCCAGCAGTTCAGAGGAGCCCTCCTACGAGCAGTACTTC. It is translated as CASSSEEPSYEQYF.

V and J are TRBV4-1 and TRBJ2-7, with D perhaps TRBD2 (6 bases). The CDR3 is made up of 15 amino acids. Trimming pared 0 bases from V and 4 bases from J, leaving 13 bases between. Germline V gene lookup returns CDR1 MGHRA and CDR2 YSYEKL. Here the CDR3 DNA reads TGCGCCAGCAGCCAAGAAACTATCGGAGGGTACGAGCAGTACTTC. Amino acids: CASSQETIGGYEQYF.

V usage is TRBV13 and J usage is TRBJ2-7; 7 nucleotides agree with TRBD1. V was clipped by 5 bases and J by 3 bases; unmatched bases: 13. The CDR3 has 16 amino acids. Germline lookup yields CDR1 PRHDT and CDR2 FYEKMQ (reference sequence). This chain's CDR3 is CASSLRRQGRFYEQYF. The DNA for the CDR3 is TGTGCCAGCAGCCTCCGCAGACAGGGCCGCTTCTACGAGCAGTACTTC. Full variable domain (remainder filled in from reference TRBV13 and TRBJ2-7): AAGVIQSPRHLIKEKRETATLKCYPIPRHDTVYWYQQGPGQDPQFLISFYEKMQSDKGSIPDRFSAQQFSDYHSELNMSSLELGDSALYFCASSLRRQGRFYEQYFGPGTRLTVT.

This clonotype was recorded once. The rearrangement joins TRBV5-6 to TRBJ2-3; perhaps TRBD2 as D (5 bases). Germline loops: CDR1 SGHDT, CDR2 YYEEEE. The CDR3 is made up of 13 amino acids. V shed 7 bases and J shed 2 bases, with 11 bases lying between them. The CDR3 protein is CASQDGVTDTQYF. CDR3 bases: TGTGCCAGCCAGGACGGGGTCACAGATACGCAGTATTTT.

This sequence joins TRBV12-5 and TRBJ2-1; 7 nucleotides match TRBD1. Germline V gene data show CDR1 as LGHNT and CDR2 as FRNRAP. With 4 bases clipped from V and 7 bases from J, the junction kept 10 bases outside the gene matches. The CDR3 length is 15 residues. The CDR3 region is CASGSGTVHGNEQFF. The CDR3 DNA follows: TGTGCTAGTGGTTCCGGGACAGTCCATGGTAATGAGCAGTTCTTC. The full variable domain, its missing parts supplied by reference TRBV12-5 and TRBJ2-1, is DARVTQTPRHKVTEMGQEVTMRCQPILGHNTVFWYRQTMMQGLELLAYFRNRAPLDDSGMPKDRFSAEMPDATLATLKIQPSEPRDSAVYFCASGSGTVHGNEQFFGPGTRLTVL.

CDR3 DNA: TGTGCCAGCAGCTTAATGGTAGCGAGCTACAATGAGCAGTTCTTC. It encodes CASSLMVASYNEQFF. The chain combines TRBV7-3 with TRBJ2-1; weak D call: TRBD2 (5 bases). Trimming removed 1 base from V and 3 bases from J, with 10 bases in between. Germline assignment: CDR1 SGHTA and CDR2 FQGTGA. There are 15 residues in the CDR3.

The gene calls are TRBV7-2 and TRBJ2-5; unclear D gene. CDR1 and CDR2 (germline): SGHTA, FQGNSA. The CDR3 is 15 residues long. V was clipped by 1 base and J by 5 bases, with 14 bases between them. This CDR3 reads CASSLGVLDGETQYF. The CDR3 DNA sequence: TGTGCCAGCAGCTTAGGAGTTCTAGATGGGGAGACCCAGTACTTC.

CDR3 sequence: CASSPWTSGRPTDTQYF. DNA of the CDR3: TGTGCCAGCAGTCCCTGGACTAGCGGGAGGCCCACAGATACGCAGTATTTT. The rearrangement joins TRBV12-3 or TRBV12-4 to TRBJ2-3, with 14 positions matching TRBD2. This CDR3 has 17 residues. J gave up 2 bases and V 5 bases, and 6 bases lay outside the gene matches.

The CDR3 region is CATSSFETGELFF. The CDR3 coding sequence is TGTGCAACCAGCTCGTTTGAAACCGGGGAGCTGTTTTTT. The chain uses TRBV7-9 and TRBJ2-2; D is undetermined. Germline V CDR1 and CDR2: SEHNR, FQNEAQ (reference sequence). The CDR3 spans 13 residues.

CDR3 protein: CASRDREPPIYF. The CDR3 DNA is TGTGCCAGCAGGGACAGAGAGCCACCCATATATTTT. This chain joins TRBV2 and TRBJ1-3; D possibly corresponds to TRBD1 (6 bases). The V end lost 6 bases, the J end lost 11 bases, and 14 bases lay between the germline ends. In germline, CDR1 is SNHLY, CDR2 FYNNEI. The CDR3 is 12 residues long.

The chain combines TRBV24-1 with TRBJ1-5; D uncertain. CDR3 length: 13 amino acids. Germline loops: CDR1 KGHDR, CDR2 SFDVKD. The germline V and J ends were trimmed by 6 bases and 1 base, with 6 bases remaining between them. The CDR3 region has the DNA TGTGCCACCAGTTCGGGAAGCAATCAGCCCCAGCATTTT. Translated: CATSSGSNQPQHF.

This clonotype occurred once. V gene TRBV30 combines with J gene TRBJ2-5; D might be TRBD2 (7 bases). The length of the CDR3 is 14 residues. The germline CDR1 and CDR2 sequences are GTSNPN and SVGIG (reference sequence). Trimming left V 0 bases short and J 5 bases short, with 13 bases between. The CDR3 region has the DNA TGTGCCTGGAGTGTACTGGGAGGGGGGGAGACCCAGTACTTC. Its protein is CAWSVLGGGETQYF.

The CDR3 region is CASRGTSYEQYF. The DNA for the CDR3 is TGTGCCAGCAGAGGAACTTCTTACGAGCAGTACTTC. The rearrangement uses TRBV6-6 and TRBJ2-7; D unclear. CDR1 and CDR2 from the germline V gene are MNHNY and SVGAGI (reference sequence). V gave up 6 bases and J gave up 4 bases, with 10 bases separating them. There are 12 residues in the CDR3.

The V call is TRBV29-1, the J call TRBJ1-1; TRBD1 might be the D (5 bases). Trimming took off 2 bases at V and 3 bases at J, with 13 bases between the two ends. CDR1 is SQVTM, CDR2 ANQGSEA, per germline. This CDR3 contains 14 residues. CDR3 sequence (DNA): TGCAGCGTTGAAAGCCGGGGGTGGTACACTGAAGCTTTCTTT. It codes for CSVESRGWYTEAFF.

V gene TRBV18 combines with J gene TRBJ2-5; D remains unclear. CDR1 KGHSH and CDR2 LQKENI come from the germline V gene. V dropped 3 bases and J dropped 5 bases, with 7 bases sitting between them. The CDR3 runs to 12 residues. CDR3 DNA sequence: TGTGCCAGCTCACCGGCGTTGGAGACCCAGTACTTC. It specifies CASSPALETQYF.

This sequence joins TRBV20-1 and TRBJ1-2, with a possible D match to TRBD1 (5 bases). The CDR3 runs 13 residues. V gave up 3 bases and J gave up 5 bases, with 13 bases separating them. From germline, CDR1 is DFQATT and CDR2 SNEGSKA (reference sequence). CDR3 sequence reads: CSASKGTEYGYTF. CDR3 nucleotide sequence: TGCAGTGCTAGTAAAGGGACGGAGTATGGCTACACCTTC.

V and J are TRBV20-1 and TRBJ1-2, with a weak D call TRBD1 (5 bases). V was pared by 7 bases and J by 6 bases, with 15 bases between. Per the germline V gene, CDR1 is DFQATT and CDR2 is SNEGSKA (reference sequence). The length of the CDR3 is 12 residues. In DNA, the CDR3 is TGCAGTGGGGAAAAGGGGTGGGATGGCTACACCTTC. Protein: CSGEKGWDGYTF.

This sequence joins TRBV7-7 and TRBJ2-3; no clear D. The CDR3 length is 13 residues. The germline CDR1 and CDR2 sequences are SSHAT and FNYEAQ (reference sequence). With 4 bases removed from V and 1 base from J, the gap between germline ends came to 6 bases. CDR3 residues: CASSSPGTDTQYF. The CDR3, as DNA: TGTGCCAGCAGCTCACCCGGCACAGATACGCAGTATTTT.

This clonotype has just one count. CDR3 in DNA: TGTGCCATCAGTGGGACCGGGACGGGCTCCTACGAGCAGTACTTC. Its translation: CAISGTGTGSYEQYF. The chain recombines TRBV10-3 with TRBJ2-7; the D call may be TRBD1 or TRBD2 (5 bases each). This CDR3 spans 15 amino acids. Per germline, CDR1 ENHRY and CDR2 SYGVKD. The V and J ends lost 4 bases and 0 bases respectively, with 13 bases between them.

The chain recombines TRBV2 with TRBJ1-2, with 7 bases identical to TRBD1. V lost 6 bases to trimming and J lost 6 bases; unmatched junction nucleotides: 16. The length of the CDR3 is 16 residues. Germline CDR1 is SNHLY and CDR2 is FYNNEI. The CDR3, as DNA: TGTGCCAGCAGGGCGACAGGGAATAAGGGGCGGAATGGCTACACCTTC. This encodes CASRATGNKGRNGYTF.

This chain connects TRBV5-1 to TRBJ2-3; TRBD2 is a possible D gene (7 bases). This CDR3 has 18 residues. V lost 0 bases and J lost 3, with 20 bases in between. The germline V gene has CDR1 SGHRS and CDR2 YFSETQ. This chain's CDR3 is CASSLDGRDKGGTDTQYF. In DNA, the CDR3 is TGCGCCAGCAGCTTGGACGGCCGGGACAAGGGAGGGACAGATACGCAGTATTTT.

The chain links TRBV5-1 to TRBJ1-2, with 7 bases identical to TRBD1. This CDR3 contains 15 residues. J gave up 5 bases and V 6 bases, and 13 bases lay outside the gene matches. CDR1 is SGHRS and CDR2 is YFSETQ in the germline V gene. The CDR3 is CASTVGGRLGYGYTF. CDR3 coding DNA: TGCGCCAGCACGGTAGGGGGCAGACTAGGATATGGCTACACCTTC. Full variable domain (rest looked up from reference TRBV5-1 and TRBJ1-2): KAGVTQTPRYLIKTRGQQVTLSCSPISGHRSVSWYQQTPGQGLQFLFEYFSETQRNKGNFPGRFSGRQFSNSRSEMNVSTLELGDSALYLCASTVGGRLGYGYTFGSGTRLTVV.

The chain joins TRBV4-3 to TRBJ2-7; D is possibly TRBD1 or TRBD2 (7 bases each). Trimming left V 4 bases short and J 2 bases short, with 15 bases between. In germline, CDR1 is LGHNA, CDR2 YSLEER. CDR3 length: 15 amino acids. The CDR3 region is CASSLMQGGAYEQYF. The CDR3 DNA follows: TGCGCCAGCAGCCTAATGCAGGGGGGGGCCTACGAGCAGTACTTC.

The J gene is TRBJ2-7, the V gene TRBV3-1; maybe TRBD1 (5 bases). Germline V CDR1 and CDR2: LGHDT, YNNKEL (reference sequence). Between the trimmed V and J ends, which lost 2 bases and 4 bases, there was a span of 9 bases. The CDR3 loop spans 13 amino acids. Here the CDR3 DNA reads TGTGCCAGCAGCCAAAGGGGTTCTTACGAGCAGTACTTC. Translated: CASSQRGSYEQYF.

The genes are TRBV18 and TRBJ1-5; a weak D match, TRBD1 (5 bases). CDR1 KGHSH and CDR2 LQKENI come from the germline V gene. V shed 3 bases and J shed 8 bases, with 11 bases lying between them. The length of the CDR3 is 13 residues. CDR3 sequence reads: CASSPGTGEPQHF. DNA for the CDR3: TGTGCCAGCTCACCTGGAACGGGGGAGCCCCAGCATTTT.

This rearrangement joins TRBV6-6 to TRBJ2-1; D unclear. The V gene's germline CDR1 is MNHNY and CDR2 SVGAGI (reference sequence). V was shortened by 0 bases and J by 8 bases, with 8 bases between the two germline ends. CDR3 length: 13 residues. This chain's CDR3 is CASSYSMLDEQFF. Written as DNA, the CDR3 is TGTGCCAGCAGTTACTCGATGTTGGATGAGCAGTTCTTC.

In its sample, this clonotype was seen a few times. The chain links TRBV11-3 to TRBJ2-1; tentatively, D is TRBD2 (5 bases). V was shortened by 4 bases and J by 8 bases, with 6 bases between the two germline ends. The CDR3 runs to 11 residues. The germline V gene has CDR1 SGHNT and CDR2 YENEEA. This CDR3 reads CASSSGDEQFF. DNA of the CDR3: TGTGCCAGCAGCTCCGGGGATGAGCAGTTCTTC.

The gene calls are TRBV7-9 and TRBJ1-1; 8 bases align to TRBD1. With V trimmed by 2 bases and J by 1 base, 6 bases remained unmatched. Germline loops: CDR1 SEHNR, CDR2 FQNEAQ (reference sequence). CDR3 length: 16 residues. The CDR3 here is CASSLWGQVGNTEAFF. The CDR3 nucleotides read TGTGCCAGCAGCTTATGGGGACAGGTGGGGAACACTGAAGCTTTCTTT.

The chain joins TRBV10-3 to TRBJ2-7; weak D call: TRBD2 (6 bases). The CDR3 spans 12 residues. Germline V gene lookup returns CDR1 ENHRY and CDR2 SYGVKD. Trimming removed 10 bases at V and 0 bases at J, with 10 bases between. The CDR3 loop is CATTGLSYEQYF. The DNA for the CDR3 is TGTGCCACCACGGGACTCTCCTACGAGCAGTACTTC.

About this clonotype itself: The conserved phenylalanine or tryptophan normally closing the CDR3 is absent here, so this likely arose from a read error. The chain employs TRBV28 and TRBJ2-3; 13 nucleotides match TRBD2. CDR1 and CDR2 (germline): MDHEN, SYDVKM. V was pared by 1 base and J by 8 bases, with 6 bases of the junction left unmatched. The CDR3 runs to 16 residues. The CDR3 loop reads CASSLSGLAGKSTQYS. CDR3 DNA: TGTGCCAGCAGTTTATCGGGACTAGCGGGAAAGTCTACGCAGTATTCT.

The sample holds one count of this clonotype. The chain is built from TRBV10-3 and TRBJ2-1, with a tentative D call TRBD1 (6 bases). Deletions cut 6 bases from V and 5 bases from J, with 8 bases between. Germline V gene data show CDR1 as ENHRY and CDR2 as SYGVKD. The CDR3 runs to 12 residues. The CDR3 sequence: CAISRTDNEQFF. Here the CDR3 DNA reads TGTGCCATCAGCCGGACAGACAATGAGCAGTTCTTC.

The chain carries TRBV6-1 and TRBJ2-4; a possible D gene is TRBD1 (6 bases). Germline lookup yields CDR1 MNHNS and CDR2 SASEGT. V lost 10 bases and J lost 8, with 18 bases in between. This CDR3 is 13 amino acids long. CDR3 DNA: TGTGCCATCAATCGCAGGGGTATGGACATTCAGTACTTC. Amino acid sequence: CAINRRGMDIQYF.